What follows are 13 T cell receptor beta chains derived from one specimen sequenced in a study of control samples from healthy donors and cancer patients. Produced via immunoSEQ multiplex PCR; TCRdb's table is partial and in-frame only. This table has about 28,000 clones, 91% appearing once. The sequenced sample was PBMCs. The receptors originated from a man aged 50-60 years with lung cancer.

The chain combines TRBV28 with TRBJ1-4; 7 nucleotides line up with TRBD1. The CDR3 length is 15 residues. V shed 5 bases and J 4 bases; nucleotides not matched to a gene: 7. CDR1 is MDHEN, CDR2 SYDVKM, per germline. In DNA, the CDR3 is TGTGCCAGCAGTCTTGCGGGACAGAATAATGAAAAACTGTTTTTT. Residues: CASSLAGQNNEKLFF.

This sequence joins TRBV7-3 and TRBJ2-6; either TRBD1 or TRBD2 may supply D (5 bases each). The ends were cut back, 4 bases at V and 0 bases at J, with 16 bases in the middle. Germline-derived CDR1 and CDR2 are SGHTA and FQGTGA. This CDR3 contains 18 residues. Written as DNA, the CDR3 is TGTGCCAGCAGCTCCCGGGACGCAAGAAGCTCTGGGGCCAACGTCCTGACTTTC. Protein sequence: CASSSRDARSSGANVLTF.

This rearrangement joins TRBV18 to TRBJ1-1; maybe TRBD1 (5 bases). CDR1 KGHSH and CDR2 LQKENI come from the germline V gene. The CDR3 consists of 14 residues. V lost 6 bases, J lost 0 bases, and 11 bases lay in between. CDR3 DNA sequence: TGTGCCAGCTCCGTCGACAGCTTGAACACTGAAGCTTTCTTT. Translated: CASSVDSLNTEAFF.

The chain couples TRBV5-6 to TRBJ1-4; D may be TRBD1 (5 bases). The CDR3 has 14 residues. V lost 4 bases, J lost 6 bases, and 13 bases lay in between. CDR1 is SGHDT and CDR2 is YYEEEE in the germline V gene. The CDR3 region is CASSTGPRDEKLFF. The CDR3 coding sequence is TGTGCCAGCAGCACGGGACCGAGAGATGAAAAACTGTTTTTT.

This chain uses TRBV28 with TRBJ1-1, with 8 bases aligning to TRBD1. CDR1 is MDHEN, CDR2 SYDVKM, per germline. Trimming removed 3 bases from V and 4 bases from J; junction bases left unmatched: 7. The CDR3 runs 15 residues. The CDR3 DNA sequence: TGTGCCAGCAGTTTTGTTGCAGGGGGCGGCACTGAAGCTTTCTTT. The encoded protein is CASSFVAGGGTEAFF.

The chain recombines TRBV6-2 or TRBV6-3 with TRBJ1-1; D unclear. The CDR3 covers 13 residues. Trimming pared 6 bases from V and 6 bases from J, leaving 14 bases between. Germline CDR1 and CDR2: MNHEY and SVGEGT. The CDR3 region is CASSPNPASEAFF. CDR3 bases: TGTGCCAGCAGCCCTAACCCGGCCTCTGAAGCTTTCTTT.

The count of this clone is one. The rearrangement links TRBV19 to TRBJ2-7, with 12 nucleotides matching TRBD1. The CDR3 spans 14 residues. Germline CDR1 LNHDA, CDR2 SQIVND (reference sequence). The J segment lost 5 bases and the V segment lost 5 bases, leaving 4 bases of the junction unmatched. The CDR3: CASSPGQGADEQYF. The DNA for the CDR3 is TGTGCCAGTAGTCCGGGACAGGGGGCCGACGAGCAGTACTTC.

The chain employs TRBV5-6 and TRBJ1-1; TRBD1 might be the D (5 bases). In germline, CDR1 is SGHDT, CDR2 YYEEEE. The CDR3 covers 14 residues. V was cut by 2 bases and J by 1 base, with 9 bases left in between. CDR3 nucleotide sequence: TGTGCCAGCAGCTTTTGGACAACGAACACTGAAGCTTTCTTT. Amino acid sequence: CASSFWTTNTEAFF.

This clone occurred a few times. The chain has TRBV19 and TRBJ1-6, with TRBD1 identical over 9 bases. The germline V gene has CDR1 LNHDA and CDR2 SQIVND (reference sequence). The CDR3 runs to 13 residues. V dropped 5 bases and J dropped 9; count of bases not matched to a gene: 2. The DNA of the CDR3 is TGTGCCAGTAGTCGACAGGGGGGTTCACCCCTCCACTTT. It is translated as CASSRQGGSPLHF.

Here the CDR3 reads CASSYSGLAGRFVETQYF. The CDR3 coding sequence is TGTGCCAGCAGTTACTCTGGGCTAGCGGGGAGGTTCGTGGAGACCCAGTACTTC. The gene calls are TRBV6-2 or TRBV6-3 and TRBJ2-5; 9 nucleotides align to TRBD2. The germline CDR1 and CDR2 sequences are MNHEY and SVGEGT. J was trimmed by 5 bases and V by 0 bases; bases with no gene match: 13. The CDR3 sequence is 18 residues long.

The gene calls are TRBV2 and TRBJ2-5; maybe TRBD1 (5 bases). Per germline, CDR1 SNHLY and CDR2 FYNNEI. CDR3 size: 13 residues. Trimming left V 6 bases short and J 5 bases short, with 13 bases between. CDR3 sequence (DNA): TGTGCCAGCAGGCCACAGGATAGGGAGACCCAGTACTTC. It encodes CASRPQDRETQYF.

The chain uses TRBV2 and TRBJ2-6; D remains unclear. V was shortened by 9 bases and J by 0 bases, with 6 bases between the two germline ends. The CDR3 extends over 13 amino acids. Germline V gene lookup returns CDR1 SNHLY and CDR2 FYNNEI. The CDR3 loop reads CASTLSGANVLTF. The CDR3 nucleotides read TGTGCCAGTACCCTCTCTGGGGCCAACGTCCTGACTTTC.

This clone was observed a handful of times. This chain uses TRBV6-5 with TRBJ1-6, with D unresolved. The V gene's germline CDR1 is MNHEY and CDR2 SVGAGI. The CDR3 sequence is 13 residues long. V shed 3 bases and J shed 8 bases, with 8 bases lying between them. The CDR3 sequence: CASSYLGDSPLHF. CDR3 DNA: TGTGCCAGCAGTTATCTCGGGGATTCACCCCTCCACTTT.